This T cell receptor beta chain was recovered during a study of Tregs in tolerant kidney transplant recipients (dated by TCRdb to between 2019 and 2020). Regarding the study in general: The study applied TCRbeta sequencing to find donor-specific regulatory T cells before combined kidney and bone marrow transplantation and then followed those same cells after transplant.

Genomic DNA was extracted from sorted cells with the QIAGEN DNeasy Blood and Tissue Kit for TCRbeta CDR3 sequencing. High-throughput TCRbeta CDR3 sequencing, including PCR amplification with bias correction and internal controls, was performed commercially through immunoSEQ. Under the source paper's analysis protocol: Unique productive TCRbeta sequences were defined by CDR3 nucleotide sequence when primers matched and otherwise by CDR3 amino acid sequence together with Vbeta and Jbeta genes. To correct sorting error, sequences shared between sorted populations at a frequency ratio of 2:1 or less were removed; the rest were assigned to the higher population. A sequence counted as donor-reactive if, in CFSE-low cells, the sequence had a frequency of at least 0.01% and was expanded at least 5-fold compared with unstimulated cells. Jensen-Shannon divergence calculated on the top 100 TCRbeta sequences ranked by frequency was used to measure repertoire divergence. For any sample with multiple sequencing runs, sorting error was corrected in each run separately before the runs were pooled. Not all clones reach the TCRdb copy of this immuneACCESS table, which keeps in-frame sequences only. Checked studies attribute under half of the gap to unresolved V genes and leave the rest unexplained. D and trimming were read from the DNA, whereas the V and J calls and clone size are those reported in that table. Here the sample has 50,000 to 55,000 clones; about 91% occur a single time. The ten top clones hold approximately 16% of the sample.

The paper's findings and limits, for the study overall: Expanding Tregs with activated donor B cells appeared to identify the most biologically relevant and donor-specific TCRbeta repertoire. For some patients the PCR primers changed over time, which made it impossible to compare the samples from those patients at the nucleotide level. Donor-specific Treg expansion exceeded global Treg expansion in tolerant patients, suggesting antigen-driven rather than nonspecific expansion. Because only a small number of patients were included, the study had limitations, and the results will need to be validated in larger populations as well as under other immunosuppression protocols. Biological reproducibility was not directly assessed, although technical replication error appeared to be minimal.

Inclusive of the bounding cysteine and phenylalanine, the CDR3 is 16 residues long. Of all the DNA, just the CDR3 is kept, 48 bases in frame from base 1. CDR1 is given as SGDLS and CDR2 as YYNGEE, both from the germline V gene. Relative to germline, V is missing 3 bases and J is missing 7 bases, with 13 bases of the junction outside any gene match. Transplants used related donors with nonmyeloablative bone marrow transplantation; mixed chimerism was transient in the human trials. Unstimulated Tregs (CD4+CD25+CD127-), CD4+ non-Tregs (CD4+CD25-), CD4 and CD8 cells were FACS-sorted from thawed PBMCs. The patients were several recipients of combined kidney and bone marrow transplants from the ITN036ST trial, and samples were available only from these trial subjects. Healthy control blood was processed by Ficoll density gradient to PBMCs and cryopreserved; patient PBMCs were collected before and after transplant.

For this clone: What this receptor recognizes is not known. Per-base qualities were not stored, and no clone one base away is much larger.

The sequence joins TRBV9 to TRBJ2-1; 7 middle bases align to TRBD2. The starting material was CD8+ T cells from blood (PBMCs), obtained 24 months after the transplant. The sequence came from a human patient who received a combined kidney and bone marrow transplant. Some T cells may have been brought in with the graft after a transplant. Read as DNA, the sequence is TGTGCCAGCAGCGCTAGTGGGGGGGGATTGGAGAATGAGCAGTTCTTC. Translated, this is CASSASGGGLENEQFF.